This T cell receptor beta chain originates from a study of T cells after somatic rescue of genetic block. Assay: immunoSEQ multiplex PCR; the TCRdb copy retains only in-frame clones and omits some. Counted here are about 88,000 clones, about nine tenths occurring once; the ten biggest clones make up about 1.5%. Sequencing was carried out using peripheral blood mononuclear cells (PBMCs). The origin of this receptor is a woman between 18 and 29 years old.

In DNA form, the CDR3 reads TGTGCCAGCAGGCCGACCGGGACAGGGGGCCGGGAGACCCAGTACTTC. Its protein is CASRPTGTGGRETQYF. The V call is TRBV27, the J call TRBJ2-5; 12 bases fit TRBD1. Germline V gene sequence: CDR1 MNHEY, CDR2 SMNVEV (reference sequence). CDR3 length: 16 residues. With 6 bases clipped from V and 5 bases from J, the junction kept 10 bases outside the gene matches.